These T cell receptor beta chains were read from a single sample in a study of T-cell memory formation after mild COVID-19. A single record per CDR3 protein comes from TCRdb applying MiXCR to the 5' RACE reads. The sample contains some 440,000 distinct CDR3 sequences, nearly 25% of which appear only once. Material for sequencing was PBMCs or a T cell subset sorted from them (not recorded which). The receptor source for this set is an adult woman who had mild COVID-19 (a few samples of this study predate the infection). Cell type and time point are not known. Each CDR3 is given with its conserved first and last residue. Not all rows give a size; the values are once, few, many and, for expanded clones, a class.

CDR3 protein: CASSYHSGSSGNEQFF
clone size: few
CDR3 length: 16
J gene: TRBJ2-1
V gene: TRBV6-2/TRBV6-3

CDR3 protein: CASSHIQGGEGEKLFF
clone size: .
CDR3 length: 16
J gene: TRBJ1-4
V gene: TRBV4-1

CDR3 protein: CASSPPTYDLAGVHEQYF
clone size: .
CDR3 length: 18
J gene: TRBJ2-7
V gene: TRBV18

CDR3 protein: CSVDGTGADTQYF
clone size: .
CDR3 length: 13
J gene: TRBJ2-3
V gene: TRBV29-1

CDR3 protein: CASSPRIAGGFGEQFF
clone size: .
CDR3 length: 16
J gene: TRBJ2-1
V gene: TRBV7-9

CDR3 protein: CASSFNRGDYGYTF
clone size: .
CDR3 length: 14
J gene: TRBJ1-2
V gene: TRBV7-6

CDR3 protein: CASSLQGSNTEAFF
clone size: few
CDR3 length: 14
J gene: TRBJ1-1
V gene: TRBV18

CDR3 protein: CASSEGIRETQYF
clone size: .
CDR3 length: 13
J gene: TRBJ2-5
V gene: TRBV11-2

CDR3 protein: CASRERDSSYNEQFF
clone size: few
CDR3 length: 15
J gene: TRBJ2-1
V gene: TRBV2

CDR3 protein: CSVETGTVTDTQYF
clone size: .
CDR3 length: 14
J gene: TRBJ2-3
V gene: TRBV29-1

CDR3 protein: CASSYQGKGTDTQYF
clone size: .
CDR3 length: 15
J gene: TRBJ2-3
V gene: TRBV4-2

CDR3 protein: CASSVGHSSYNEQFF
clone size: few
CDR3 length: 15
J gene: TRBJ2-1
V gene: TRBV2

CDR3 protein: CASSFGTGNVYEQYF
clone size: few
CDR3 length: 15
J gene: TRBJ2-7
V gene: TRBV11-2

CDR3 protein: CASSEGSSPNEQFF
clone size: once
CDR3 length: 14
J gene: TRBJ2-1
V gene: TRBV2

CDR3 protein: CASSPPDRGQYEQYF
clone size: few
CDR3 length: 15
J gene: TRBJ2-7
V gene: TRBV7-9

CDR3 protein: CSARGIPPMTSGGGNEQFF
clone size: few
CDR3 length: 19
J gene: TRBJ2-1
V gene: TRBV20-1

CDR3 protein: CATSDQRDSRLGGYTF
clone size: .
CDR3 length: 16
J gene: TRBJ1-2
V gene: TRBV24-1

CDR3 protein: CASSLVRISGNTIYF
clone size: few
CDR3 length: 15
J gene: TRBJ1-3
V gene: TRBV12-3/TRBV12-4

CDR3 protein: CASSSTGGSIGAFF
clone size: .
CDR3 length: 14
J gene: TRBJ1-1
V gene: TRBV12-3/TRBV12-4

CDR3 protein: CASSPLAGGPGNEQFF
clone size: .
CDR3 length: 16
J gene: TRBJ2-1
V gene: TRBV12-3/TRBV12-4

CDR3 protein: CASSFSSGRAFF
clone size: .
CDR3 length: 12
J gene: TRBJ1-1
V gene: TRBV7-9

CDR3 protein: CASSMELIYEQYF
clone size: few
CDR3 length: 13
J gene: TRBJ2-7
V gene: TRBV19

CDR3 protein: CASSPSLQGAEAFF
clone size: few
CDR3 length: 14
J gene: TRBJ1-1
V gene: TRBV7-9

CDR3 protein: CASYTPGGPSYEQYF
clone size: .
CDR3 length: 15
J gene: TRBJ2-7
V gene: TRBV9

CDR3 protein: CASTANQETQYF
clone size: .
CDR3 length: 12
J gene: TRBJ2-5
V gene: TRBV5-1

CDR3 protein: CATSGGRGKAFF
clone size: .
CDR3 length: 12
J gene: TRBJ1-1
V gene: TRBV24-1

CDR3 protein: CASSLDRGIYEQYF
clone size: few
CDR3 length: 14
J gene: TRBJ2-7
V gene: TRBV7-3

CDR3 protein: CASSLGGAVVDTQYF
clone size: .
CDR3 length: 15
J gene: TRBJ2-3
V gene: TRBV5-1

CDR3 protein: CASSLAVQTYEQYF
clone size: .
CDR3 length: 14
J gene: TRBJ2-7
V gene: TRBV7-9

CDR3 protein: CASSQGKGSRKYF
clone size: once
CDR3 length: 13
J gene: TRBJ2-7
V gene: TRBV3-1

CDR3 protein: CASSLTGDTSNYGYTF
clone size: .
CDR3 length: 16
J gene: TRBJ1-2
V gene: TRBV11-2

CDR3 protein: CASTALGRGLTEAFF
clone size: few
CDR3 length: 15
J gene: TRBJ1-1
V gene: TRBV18

CDR3 protein: CASSLQEAGEQYF
clone size: few
CDR3 length: 13
J gene: TRBJ2-7
V gene: TRBV7-6

CDR3 protein: CASSLGTGVSYEQYF
clone size: .
CDR3 length: 15
J gene: TRBJ2-7
V gene: TRBV5-1

CDR3 protein: CSASLLGGNQPQHF
clone size: .
CDR3 length: 14
J gene: TRBJ1-5
V gene: TRBV20-1

CDR3 protein: CAWSHDGAGQPQHF
clone size: .
CDR3 length: 14
J gene: TRBJ1-5
V gene: TRBV30

CDR3 protein: CASGPNEETQYF
clone size: many
CDR3 length: 12
J gene: TRBJ2-5
V gene: TRBV5-1

CDR3 protein: CASSLAVLNSPLHF
clone size: .
CDR3 length: 14
J gene: TRBJ1-6
V gene: TRBV5-1

CDR3 protein: CASIFTPGGGALGRETQYF
clone size: .
CDR3 length: 19
J gene: TRBJ2-5
V gene: TRBV7-8

CDR3 protein: CASSLVGTSRDNEQFF
clone size: few
CDR3 length: 16
J gene: TRBJ2-1
V gene: TRBV7-9

CDR3 protein: CASKPLQGEQFF
clone size: .
CDR3 length: 12
J gene: TRBJ2-1
V gene: TRBV2

CDR3 protein: CASSVSGNEQFF
clone size: many
CDR3 length: 12
J gene: TRBJ2-1
V gene: TRBV9